These 14 T cell receptor beta chains were sequenced from one sample in a study of siplizumab effects on memory and regulatory T cells. Method: immunoSEQ multiplex PCR; TCRdb's copy keeps in-frame clones and lacks some. The sample carries about 100,000 clones, approximately 91% recorded once. The source material was CD4+ T cells sorted from blood. These receptors all come from a human donor in good health.

This clone occurred once. The V and J genes are TRBV7-2 and TRBJ2-1, with 9 positions matching TRBD2. The V gene's germline CDR1 is SGHTA and CDR2 FQGNSA. The trim removed 5 bases at V and 7 bases at J, leaving 9 bases unmatched. The CDR3 totals 15 residues. The CDR3 DNA reads TGTGCCAGCAGCACCGGGGGACTAGCAGGGAATGAGCAGTTCTTC. It is translated as CASSTGGLAGNEQFF.

The chain is built from TRBV7-9 and TRBJ1-1; no clear D. This CDR3 comprises 14 residues. The V and J ends lost 5 bases and 4 bases respectively, with 14 bases between them. Germline V gene data show CDR1 as SEHNR and CDR2 as FQNEAQ (reference sequence). DNA for the CDR3: TGTGCCAGCAGCGTCTGGGATGTTGGCACTGAAGCTTTCTTT. Protein sequence: CASSVWDVGTEAFF.

The CDR3 spells CASSQARDRGRNNEKLFF. CDR3 nucleotides: TGCGCCAGCAGCCAAGCGAGGGACAGGGGGCGCAATAATGAAAAACTGTTTTTT. This rearrangement joins TRBV4-3 to TRBJ1-4; 12 nucleotides line up with TRBD1. Germline V gene sequence: CDR1 LGHNA, CDR2 YSLEER. The CDR3 spans 18 residues. V was pared by 1 base and J by 4 bases, with 7 bases of the junction left unmatched.

V gene TRBV7-9 combines with J gene TRBJ1-4, with 9 bases identical to TRBD1. Germline values: CDR1 SEHNR, CDR2 FQNEAQ (reference sequence). This CDR3 comprises 15 residues. The V gene end was trimmed by 5 bases and the J gene end by 6 bases; junction bases not matched to a gene: 7. The CDR3 nucleotides read TGTGCCAGCAGCCTTATGACAGGGGGGTATGAAAAACTGTTTTTT. This gives the protein CASSLMTGGYEKLFF.

J is TRBJ2-4 and V is TRBV13, with 8 bases fitting TRBD2. The CDR3 length is 14 residues. Germline CDR1 is PRHDT and CDR2 is FYEKMQ (reference sequence). Trimming removed 2 bases from V and 6 bases from J; junction bases left unmatched: 3. The CDR3 nucleotides are TGTGCCAGCAGCTTAAGCGGGGGAGGAAACATTCAGTACTTC. Residues: CASSLSGGGNIQYF.

The chain recombines TRBV4-1 with TRBJ2-1; 10 bases align to TRBD2. The CDR3 extends over 20 amino acids. V shed 0 bases, J shed 0 bases, and the junction held 11 bases outside the gene matches. The germline V gene has CDR1 MGHRA and CDR2 YSYEKL. The CDR3 region is CASSQESSGGDKGSYNEQFF. The DNA of the CDR3 is TGCGCCAGCAGCCAAGAGTCGAGCGGGGGGGATAAAGGCTCCTACAATGAGCAGTTCTTC.

This chain's CDR3 is CASSLGSLDYGYTF. The CDR3 nucleotides are TGTGCCAGCAGCTTGGGCAGCCTCGACTATGGCTACACCTTC. The V and J genes are TRBV11-2 and TRBJ1-2; D unresolved. The germline V and J ends were trimmed by 3 bases and 3 bases, with 11 bases remaining between them. CDR3 size: 14 residues. Germline-derived CDR1 and CDR2 are SGHAT and FQNNGV.

V gene TRBV6-1 combines with J gene TRBJ1-4; TRBD1 matches at 9 bases. This CDR3 has 15 residues. The junction had 6 bases not matched to a gene; V was cut back by 9 bases and J by 1 base. In germline, CDR1 is MNHNS, CDR2 SASEGT. The CDR3 DNA reads as TGTGCCAGTGGGACAGGGATTGTAACTAATGAAAAACTGTTTTTT. Encoded protein: CASGTGIVTNEKLFF.

The rearrangement links TRBV6-5 to TRBJ1-6, with 7 bases that match TRBD1. Germline V gives CDR1 MNHEY, CDR2 SVGAGI. The CDR3 covers 15 residues. V shed 7 bases, J shed 1 base, and the junction held 4 bases outside the gene matches. The CDR3 DNA reads as TGTGCCAGCACCACAGGGGTGTCCTATAATTCACCCCTCCACTTT. Translation: CASTTGVSYNSPLHF.

The chain employs TRBV25-1 and TRBJ1-1; D is uncertain. The V and J ends lost 7 bases and 2 bases respectively, with 5 bases between them. CDR1 is MGHDK and CDR2 is SYGVNS in the germline V gene. The CDR3 runs 11 residues. CDR3 sequence reads: CASNSNTEAFF. The CDR3 DNA follows: TGTGCCAGCAACAGCAACACTGAAGCTTTCTTT.

The genes are TRBV6-6 and TRBJ1-2, with 7 bases fitting TRBD1. CDR3 length: 15 residues. Trimming cost V 4 bases and J 8 bases; bases outside gene matches: 13. CDR1 is MNHNY and CDR2 is SVGAGI in the germline V gene (reference sequence). The CDR3 here is CASSLDRRTLGGYTF. The CDR3 DNA follows: TGTGCCAGCAGTTTGGACAGGCGCACACTAGGGGGCTACACCTTC.

This chain connects TRBV7-3 to TRBJ2-3; TRBD1 might be the D (6 bases). From germline, CDR1 is SGHTA and CDR2 FQGTGA. The CDR3 contains 14 residues. Trimming pared 5 bases from V and 4 bases from J, leaving 13 bases between. This chain's CDR3 is CASSQQGVSDTQYF. DNA for the CDR3: TGTGCCAGCAGCCAACAGGGTGTTTCAGATACGCAGTATTTT.

Points on this clone: Other DNA sequences in this sample translate to the same CDR3. The chain carries TRBV5-1 and TRBJ1-6; D is uncertain. The germline V and J ends were trimmed by 2 bases and 9 bases, with 9 bases remaining between them. Germline CDR1 is SGHRS and CDR2 is YFSETQ. This CDR3 region has 13 residues. The CDR3 region has the DNA TGCGCCAGCAGCTTAGGTGGGTCTTCACCCCTCCACTTT. Its protein product is CASSLGGSSPLHF.

The chain joins TRBV27 to TRBJ1-1; D may be TRBD1 (5 bases). Germline V gives CDR1 MNHEY, CDR2 SMNVEV (reference sequence). The CDR3 consists of 16 residues. V lost 2 bases, J lost 1 base, and 14 bases lay in between. CDR3 sequence (DNA): TGTGCCAGCAGTTTAAGTCGGGGGACGGGGAACACTGAAGCTTTCTTT. Amino acids: CASSLSRGTGNTEAFF.